One TCR beta chain is described in this entry. Its antigen is as yet unknown. Following a re-call of the 5' RACE reads, TCRdb has one entry per CDR3 protein and lacks DNA. This listing includes a few hundred thousand distinct CDR3 sequences. These data originate in a study of monozygotic twins with inflammatory bowel disease. Study results and limitations: There was no way to distinguish the different T cell subtypes. What may have added variability to patient repertoires is that immunosuppressive treatments differed.

Germline values: CDR1 SGHTA, CDR2 FQGNSA. This CDR3 region has 14 residues. Sequencing was carried out using blood. This clonotype originated in a human donor with ulcerative colitis or Crohn's disease, or a healthy co-twin of an affected twin (not recorded which). The chain employs TRBV7-2 and TRBJ1-2; TCRdb lists TRBD1, though no DNA is available to test this call. CDR3 region: CASSPGGSAYGYTF.